A selection of T cell receptor beta chains follows, all from one sample in a study of T cell responses to AZD1222 COVID-19 vaccine. Libraries were prepared by immunoSEQ multiplex PCR; TCRdb keeps only in-frame clonotypes and omits some of them. The top ten clones hold around 2.3% of a sample with under 130,000 clones, 87% of them seen once. This specimen was peripheral blood, taken 28 days after the second AZD1222 dose. Receptor source: an adult who received the AZD1222 COVID-19 vaccine. Both conserved end residues are part of each CDR3. The D gene is left open where the match is weak. Not every row has a clone size; where given, it reads once, few, many or a size class.

j_call d_call v_call clone_size cdr3_nt cdr3_aa
TRBJ2-1 . TRBV2 . TGTGCCAGCAGCTCCTTCTACAATGAGCAGTTCTTC CASSSFYNEQFF
TRBJ2-3 . TRBV19 . TGTGCCACCTCAATGGCAGATACGCAGTATTTT CATSMADTQYF
TRBJ1-6 . TRBV7-9 . TGTGCCAGCAGCTTTTCCGGGGACCCTGATAATTCACCCCTCCACTTT CASSFSGDPDNSPLHF
TRBJ2-1 . TRBV19 . TGTGCCACGAGGAGCTCTTACACCTACAATGAGCAGTTCTTC CATRSSYTYNEQFF
TRBJ2-7 . TRBV3-1/TRBV3-2 . TGTGCCAGCAGCCCTACGGGACCAAGCAACGAGCAGTACTTC CASSPTGPSNEQYF
TRBJ2-5 TRBD2 TRBV2 . TGTGCCAGCAGTGAGGGACTAGCGAGGAGGGAGACCCAGTACTTC CASSEGLARRETQYF
TRBJ2-2 TRBD2 TRBV14 few TGTGCCAGCAGCCAAAGTGCGGGAGGCACCGGGGAGCTGTTTTTT CASSQSAGGTGELFF
TRBJ1-1 TRBD1 TRBV9 . TGTGCCAGCAGCGAAGGGACAGGACTGAACACTGAAGCTTTCTTT CASSEGTGLNTEAFF
TRBJ2-1 . TRBV2 . TGTGCCAGCTCGTTTACGCGGGAGCAGTTCTTC CASSFTREQFF
TRBJ2-7 . TRBV2 . TGTGCCAGCAGGACCGACTCCTACGAGCAGTACTTC CASRTDSYEQYF
TRBJ2-1 TRBD2 TRBV29-1 . TGCAGCGTTGAATGGACTAGCGAGTACAATGAGCAGTTCTTC CSVEWTSEYNEQFF
TRBJ2-5 . TRBV7-9 once TGTGCCAGCAGCCCGGGACTGACACAAGAGACCCAGTACTTC CASSPGLTQETQYF
TRBJ1-2 TRBD1 TRBV28 . TGTGCCAGCAGCAAATACGGAACTGGGGACAGGGAAGGCTATGGCTACACCTTC CASSKYGTGDREGYGYTF
TRBJ2-1 . TRBV11-1 . TGTGCCAGCAGCTCCGGATTCGGCAGTGAGCAGTTCTTC CASSSGFGSEQFF
TRBJ2-1 TRBD2 TRBV4-1 . TGCGCCAGCAGCCCGAGGACTAGCGGGGATCGGGTTGAGCAGTTCTTC CASSPRTSGDRVEQFF
TRBJ2-7 TRBD2 TRBV20-1 . TGCAGTGCTAGTAGGGGTAGCGGGCATATCTTCTCCTACGAGCAGTACTTC CSASRGSGHIFSYEQYF
TRBJ2-1 TRBD2 TRBV10-3 . TGTGCCGCTCGGGAGGGCCTGGGTGAGCAGTTCTTC CAAREGLGEQFF
TRBJ1-1 . TRBV6-2/TRBV6-3 . TGTGCCAGCAGTTATGGGAGAGGCGCTGAAGCTTTCTTT CASSYGRGAEAFF
TRBJ1-6 TRBD1 TRBV10-3 . TGTGCCATCAGTGAGGGGGGACAGGCCGGATCACCCCTCCACTTT CAISEGGQAGSPLHF
TRBJ1-2 . TRBV30 . TGTGCCTGGAGTGTACGGTTAGTCAACTATGGCTACACCTTC CAWSVRLVNYGYTF
TRBJ2-6 . TRBV5-8 . TGTGCCAGCAGCTTGGGGCAGGGGAGGGACTCTGGGGCCAACGTCCTGACTTTC CASSLGQGRDSGANVLTF
TRBJ1-1 . TRBV24-1 . TGTGCCACCAGCCGAGGTGGGTTCACTGAAGCTTTCTTT CATSRGGFTEAFF
TRBJ2-7 . TRBV5-1 . TGCGCCAGCAGCTTTAACAGGGACAACGAGCAGTACTTC CASSFNRDNEQYF
TRBJ2-5 TRBD2 TRBV4-2 . TGTGCCAGCAGCCTTACCCTTGCTAGCGGGGAAGAGACCCAGTACTTC CASSLTLASGEETQYF
TRBJ1-4 . TRBV10-3 . TGTGCCATCAGTGAGTCGGGGTTAACTAATGAAAAACTGTTTTTT CAISESGLTNEKLFF
TRBJ2-2 . TRBV2 . TGTGCCAGCACTGAAAGATTCGGGGAGCTGTTTTTT CASTERFGELFF
TRBJ2-3 . TRBV18 . TGTGCCAGCTCATCCAGCACTAGGACAGATACGCAGTATTTT CASSSSTRTDTQYF
TRBJ2-1 TRBD2 TRBV7-2 . TGTGCCAGCAGCTTAGGGGGGCCTAGCGGGAGCGACGAGCAGTTCTTC CASSLGGPSGSDEQFF
TRBJ1-1 . TRBV18 few TGTGCCAGCCTATTCCAGGGCACTGAAGCTTTCTTT CASLFQGTEAFF
TRBJ2-3 TRBD2 TRBV2 . TGTGCCAGCAAAGGGACTAGCGGGAGGGCCCCCCCGCAGTATTTT CASKGTSGRAPPQYF
TRBJ1-2 . TRBV9 . TGTGCCAGCAGCGTAGCCCATGACAGACCTTATGGCTACACCTTC CASSVAHDRPYGYTF
TRBJ2-7 . TRBV27 . TGTGCCAGCAGTACCGCTAGGGATAATCGACACGAGCAGTACTTC CASSTARDNRHEQYF
TRBJ1-2 . TRBV3-1/TRBV3-2 . TGTGCCAGCAGCCAGGGGACATACACTAACTATGGCTACACCTTC CASSQGTYTNYGYTF
TRBJ2-5 TRBD1 TRBV27 . TGTGCCAGCAGTTCGTGGACAGGGGGACAAGAGACCCAGTACTTC CASSSWTGGQETQYF
TRBJ2-3 . TRBV24-1 . TGTGCCACCAGTCATACCACAGATACGCAGTATTTT CATSHTTDTQYF
TRBJ2-1 . TRBV10-3 . TGTGCCATCAGTGAATGGGCGGGATTCTCCTACAATGAGCAGTTCTTC CAISEWAGFSYNEQFF
TRBJ1-2 . TRBV10-3 . TGTGCCATCAGTGGGTTGGACCTACTGGGCTACACCTTC CAISGLDLLGYTF
TRBJ2-1 . TRBV12-3/TRBV12-4 . TGTGCCAGCAGTTTAGCTGGACGCTGGTTCTTC CASSLAGRWFF
TRBJ1-1 . TRBV7-3 . TGTGCCAGCGGGCGGACACTGAACACTGAAGCTTTCTTT CASGRTLNTEAFF
TRBJ2-7 TRBD2 TRBV3-1/TRBV3-2 . TGTGCCAGCAGCCCTGCTCCGGGACTAGTTTCCTACGAGCAGTACTTC CASSPAPGLVSYEQYF
TRBJ2-3 TRBD2 TRBV24-1 . TGTGCCACCAGTGACCCACGACTAGCGGGAGTCACAGATACGCAGTATTTT CATSDPRLAGVTDTQYF
TRBJ1-2 TRBD1 TRBV29-1 . TGCAGCGTTGTAGGCGACAGGGGTGTTGCGGTGGATGGCTACACCTTC CSVVGDRGVAVDGYTF
TRBJ1-1 . TRBV28 . TGTGCCAGCAGTCTGTTCGTGAACACTGAAGCTTTCTTT CASSLFVNTEAFF
TRBJ1-4 . TRBV7-2 . TGTGCCAGCAGCTCGAGAGGACCCGACAGGTCCGGTCGACTGTTTTTT CASSSRGPDRSGRLFF
TRBJ2-1 . TRBV28 few TGTGCCAGCAGTTTCTCTAACAATGAGCAGTTCTTC CASSFSNNEQFF